The present entry profiles one T cell receptor beta chain with its context. What it recognizes is unknown. Only in-frame clones appear in the TCRdb table, and some are missing; sequencing was by immunoSEQ multiplex PCR. This sample yields some 1 million clones, of which under 80% are seen a single time; approximately 1.5% belongs to the top ten. The source of the sample is a study of shared clonotypes between healthy human individuals. Study-level results: Across a handful of donors, naive CD4 shared roughly 5%, naive CD8 under 4%, memory CD4 about 2.5%, memory CD8 0.35% to 0.5%.

Germline values: CDR1 GTSNPN, CDR2 SVGIG (reference sequence). This CDR3 has 14 residues. V was clipped by 4 bases and J by 3 bases; unmatched bases: 7. The sequenced material came from memory CD4+ T cells sorted from blood. Subset of the sample: CD45RA-negative fraction. The sequence was collected from a young man in good health. The chain links TRBV30 to TRBJ2-7; 9 bases line up with TRBD2. For the CDR3, the DNA is TGTGCCTGGAAGCCGGCGGGGGGGCGCTACGAGCAGTACTTC. Translated: CAWKPAGGRYEQYF. The full variable domain, its missing parts supplied by reference TRBV30 and TRBJ2-7, is SQTIHQWPATLVQPVGSPLSLECTVEGTSNPNLYWYRQAAGRGLQLLFYSVGIGQISSEVPQNLSASRPQDRQFILSSKKLLLSDSGFYLCAWKPAGGRYEQYFGPGTRLTVT.